Shown below are 16 T cell receptor beta chains from a single sample sequenced in a study of T cell responses to AZD1222 COVID-19 vaccine. Assay: immunoSEQ multiplex PCR; the TCRdb copy retains only in-frame clones and omits some. The profile covers roughly 97,000 clones, with over 75% appearing a single time and less than 3% taken by the ten largest. This specimen was peripheral blood, taken on day 0 of AZD1222 vaccination. These receptors all stem from an adult in good health.

V usage is TRBV4-1 and J usage is TRBJ1-3; D remains unclear. Germline V gene lookup returns CDR1 MGHRA and CDR2 YSYEKL. V lost 3 bases to trimming and J lost 0 bases, with 3 bases between them. The CDR3 is 13 residues long. The DNA of the CDR3 is TGCGCCAGCAGCCACGTCTCTGGAAACACCATATATTTT. As protein: CASSHVSGNTIYF.

This clone has a single count. The V gene is TRBV7-9, the J gene TRBJ1-2, with 10 bases identical to TRBD1. Germline CDR1 is SEHNR and CDR2 is FQNEAQ (reference sequence). Losses at the gene ends were 3 bases for V and 2 bases for J; bases not matched to a gene: 0. The CDR3 is 14 residues long. The CDR3: CASSLGQGNYGYTF. The DNA for the CDR3 is TGTGCCAGCAGCTTGGGACAGGGGAACTATGGCTACACCTTC. Full variable domain (rest looked up from reference TRBV7-9 and TRBJ1-2): DTGVSQNPRHKITKRGQNVTFRCDPISEHNRLYWYRQTLGQGPEFLTYFQNEAQLEKSRLLSDRFSAERPKGSFSTLEIQRTEQGDSAMYLCASSLGQGNYGYTFGSGTRLTVV.

This chain joins TRBV6-5 and TRBJ2-3; D is possibly TRBD1 (5 bases). V lost 10 bases, J lost 0 bases, and 17 bases lay in between. CDR3 length: 15 amino acids. Looked up from germline, CDR1 is MNHEY and CDR2 is SVGAGI. Written as DNA, the CDR3 is TGTGCCACTGGAAGGGGAAACCCTAGCACAGATACGCAGTATTTT. Amino acid sequence: CATGRGNPSTDTQYF.

The V call is TRBV19, the J call TRBJ1-1; D remains ambiguous. This CDR3 contains 14 residues. Germline V gene sequence: CDR1 LNHDA, CDR2 SQIVND (reference sequence). The V and J ends lost 3 bases and 4 bases respectively, with 12 bases between them. The CDR3 here is CASSIRRRTTEAFF. The CDR3 DNA sequence: TGTGCCAGTAGTATTCGCCGGCGGACCACTGAAGCTTTCTTT.

The chain joins TRBV5-6 to TRBJ1-1, with 10 bases identical to TRBD1. J gave up 0 bases and V 1 base, and 3 bases lay outside the gene matches. Germline CDR1 is SGHDT and CDR2 is YYEEEE. The length of the CDR3 is 16 residues. The DNA for the CDR3 is TGTGCCAGCAGCTTGCTTGGGACAGGGGTGAACACTGAAGCTTTCTTT. Its protein is CASSLLGTGVNTEAFF.

The chain uses TRBV28 and TRBJ1-6; D perhaps matches TRBD1 (5 bases). The CDR3 length is 14 residues. Looked up from germline, CDR1 is MDHEN and CDR2 is SYDVKM. Trimming stripped 3 bases from V and 12 bases from J, with 15 bases between. CDR3 region: CASSLPGPHKPLHF. For the CDR3, the DNA is TGTGCCAGCAGTTTGCCGGGGCCCCATAAACCCCTCCACTTT.

This clone turned up a few times. The CDR3 nucleotides read TGTGCCAGCAGCTTGGAATCCTCCTACGAGCAGTACTTC. Translating gives CASSLESSYEQYF. The chain has TRBV11-2 and TRBJ2-7; no firm D call. Trimming took 3 bases from V and 0 from J, leaving 6 bases between them. This CDR3 is 13 amino acids long. Germline assignment: CDR1 SGHAT and CDR2 FQNNGV.

The V and J genes are TRBV19 and TRBJ2-3, with D maybe TRBD1 (5 bases). The germline V and J ends were trimmed by 5 bases and 4 bases, with 25 bases remaining between them. CDR3 length: 18 residues. CDR1 is LNHDA, CDR2 SQIVND, per germline (reference sequence). CDR3 amino acids: CASSPLAGRGVSSDTQYF. The CDR3 bases are TGTGCCAGTAGTCCACTGGCAGGGCGCGGCGTATCCTCAGATACGCAGTATTTT.

The rearrangement uses TRBV7-6 and TRBJ1-4; 7 nucleotides align to TRBD1. After removal of 3 bases from V and 3 bases from J, the junction contained 4 bases not matched to a gene. The germline CDR1 and CDR2 sequences are SGHVS and FNYEAQ. The CDR3 length is 15 residues. The CDR3 protein is CASSLAGQANEKLFF. For the CDR3, the DNA is TGTGCCAGCAGCTTGGCCGGACAGGCTAATGAAAAACTGTTTTTT.

V gene TRBV9 combines with J gene TRBJ2-2; D unclear. Trimming took 0 bases from V and 0 from J, leaving 9 bases between them. Germline assignment: CDR1 SGDLS and CDR2 YYNGEE. This CDR3 is built from 16 residues. The CDR3 loop is CASSVEGQPNTGELFF. The CDR3, as DNA: TGTGCCAGCAGCGTAGAAGGGCAGCCGAACACCGGGGAGCTGTTTTTT.

V gene TRBV7-6 combines with J gene TRBJ1-4; 9 bases fit TRBD1. CDR1 is SGHVS, CDR2 FNYEAQ, per germline. This CDR3 has 15 residues. Unmatched junction bases numbered 10, after V lost 6 bases and J lost 8 bases. The DNA of the CDR3 is TGTGCCAGCAGAGGTACCGGGACAGGGAACGAAAAACTGTTTTTT. Encoded protein: CASRGTGTGNEKLFF.

The J gene is TRBJ1-1, the V gene TRBV7-9; no firm D call. The CDR3 runs to 13 residues. V was pared by 7 bases and J by 3 bases, with 12 bases between. CDR1 SEHNR and CDR2 FQNEAQ come from the germline V gene (reference sequence). This CDR3 reads CASKRRGDTEAFF. CDR3 coding DNA: TGTGCCAGCAAGAGGCGAGGAGACACTGAAGCTTTCTTT.

The V call is TRBV3-1 (or the pseudogene TRBV3-2), the J call TRBJ2-7; no reliable D call. Germline CDR1 LGHDT, CDR2 YNNKEL (reference sequence). Trimming took off 0 bases at V and 2 bases at J, with 17 bases between the two ends. CDR3 length equals 17 residues. The CDR3 loop reads CASSQESLGGPPYEQYF. The CDR3 DNA sequence: TGTGCCAGCAGCCAAGAAAGTTTGGGCGGCCCCCCCTACGAGCAGTACTTC.

This sequence joins TRBV6-2 or TRBV6-3 and TRBJ1-2, with D unresolved. CDR3 length: 14 residues. Trimming shortened V by 5 bases and J by 5 bases, and 15 bases separated the two germline ends. Germline V gives CDR1 MNHEY, CDR2 SVGEGT. CDR3: CASSLEQERYGYTF. DNA for the CDR3: TGTGCCAGCAGTCTAGAGCAGGAGCGATATGGCTACACCTTC.

The gene calls are TRBV5-1 and TRBJ2-2, with 9 bases matching TRBD2. Germline lookup yields CDR1 SGHRS and CDR2 YFSETQ. Losses at the gene ends were 5 bases for V and 5 bases for J; bases not matched to a gene: 13. This CDR3 is 17 amino acids long. CDR3 loop: CASSGGSGGPGTGELFF. The CDR3 coding sequence is TGCGCCAGCAGTGGTGGTAGCGGGGGCCCGGGGACCGGGGAGCTGTTTTTT.

This chain uses TRBV9 with TRBJ1-2, with D tentatively TRBD1 (6 bases). This CDR3 has 13 amino acids. V lost 0 bases and J 8 bases, leaving 11 bases between the germline ends. The V gene's germline CDR1 is SGDLS and CDR2 YYNGEE. In DNA, the CDR3 is TGTGCCAGCAGCGTAGTCCAGGGGAGAGGCTACACCTTC. It is translated as CASSVVQGRGYTF.